The TCR beta chain under discussion was sequenced for a study of shared clonotypes between healthy human individuals. Only in-frame clones appear in the TCRdb table, and some are missing; sequencing was by immunoSEQ multiplex PCR. Of 2 million to 3 million clones listed, 93% are singletons. With 8 bases removed from V and 3 bases from J, the gap between germline ends came to 10 bases. In germline, CDR1 is MDHEN, CDR2 SYDVKM. This CDR3 is 12 amino acids long. This TCR came from a man between 18 and 29 years old in good health. Some clones in this sample may be carry-over from other donors' samples. This sequence joins TRBV28 and TRBJ2-5; D uncertain. Sequenced sample: naive CD4+ T cells from PBMCs. Described subset: CD45RA+ positively selected. The CDR3 nucleotides are TGTGCCAGCGCATACCAGGAAGAGACCCAGTACTTC. It specifies CASAYQEETQYF.